Below, one T cell receptor beta chain is given with its context. The data originate from a study of cytomegalovirus exposure and HLA in healthy donors. Germline trimming cut 0 bases from V and 7 bases from J; bases unmatched to any gene: 2. CDR1 and CDR2 from the germline V gene are SGHRS and YFSETQ. CDR3 length equals 15 residues. This table comes from immunoSEQ multiplex PCR, and its TCRdb copy is limited to in-frame clones, with some not included. Of roughly 60,000 clones listed, 96% are singletons. Sequenced material: PBMCs. This TCR came from a man between 18 and 29 years old in good health and CMV-seronegative. The chain uses TRBV5-1 and TRBJ1-4, with TRBD1 matching over 11 bases. CDR3 DNA: TGCGCCAGCAGCTTGGCCGGGACAGGGGGTGAAAAACTGTTTTTT. It codes for CASSLAGTGGEKLFF.